Each of the 3 T cell receptor beta chains below was sequenced from the same sample in a study of molecular identifiers for immune sequencing clone quantification listed by TCRdb under 2018. The library relied on PCR. Sequencing used an Illumina HiSeq 4000. The public sequencing data were trimmed at Q25 with fastp and processed into clonotypes with MiXCR by TCRdb, which kept only in-frame beta chains. Identical CDR3 proteins give one entry, which carries the most common genes and DNA. This sample is represented by 300,000 to 350,000 distinct CDR3 sequences; 20% to 25% of them were singletons. Clones ranked in the top ten supply 0.81% of the sample. The specimen sequenced was naive CD8+ T cells from blood, with Jurkat cell RNA spiked in. Sample cell subset or site, as interpreted from the label and publication: FACS-sorted CD8+CD4-CCR7+CD45RA+ naive T cells. The receptor set was obtained from a human donor in good health. Some libraries in this study had Jurkat cell RNA spiked in.

This clonotype was seen ten or more times. The genes are TRBV7-9 and TRBJ2-2; TRBD1 matches at 7 bases. The CDR3 contains 15 residues. Germline CDR1 reads SEHNR; CDR2 reads FQNEAQ (reference sequence). The trim removed 5 bases at V and 4 bases at J, leaving 7 bases unmatched. The CDR3 DNA sequence: TGTGCCAGCAGCGAACAAGGGGGCCCCACCGGGGAGCTGTTTTTT. Translation gives CASSEQGGPTGELFF.

There are many counts of this clonotype. This chain uses TRBV20-1 with TRBJ2-5; a possible D gene is TRBD2 (7 bases). V lost 1 base and J lost 3, with 15 bases in between. This CDR3 has 15 residues. Germline V gene data show CDR1 as DFQATT and CDR2 as SNEGSKA (reference sequence). CDR3 protein: CSARVAGAPKETQYF. In DNA, the CDR3 is TGCAGTGCTAGAGTGGCGGGGGCCCCCAAAGAGACCCAGTACTTC.

Points on this clonotype: A much larger clone lies a single base off, so this may be a read error. The chain uses TRBV2 and TRBJ2-7; D may be TRBD1 (5 bases). Germline loops: CDR1 SNHLY, CDR2 FYNNEI. Trimming took 3 bases from V and 1 from J, leaving 7 bases between them. The CDR3 length is 13 residues. The CDR3 loop is CASSDDSSYEQYF. The CDR3 DNA follows: TGTGCCAGCAGTGACGACAGTTCCTACGAGCAGTACTTC.